This T cell receptor beta chain emerged from a study of blood T cell repertoires in COVID-19. Clinical history reported by participants formed the basis on which cohorts were assigned. Measured with immunoSEQ multiplex PCR; TCRdb has only the in-frame clones, and not every one. This repertoire shows 250,000 or so clones, about 90% found once; its top ten account for over 4%. This CDR3 comprises 13 residues. Trimming cost V 4 bases and J 5 bases; bases outside gene matches: 4. From germline, CDR1 is LNHDA and CDR2 SQIVND (reference sequence). V gene TRBV19 combines with J gene TRBJ1-1, with TRBD1 identical over 7 bases. The receptor was derived from a woman aged 25 to 45 with acute COVID-19. Sequences were obtained from PBMCs or T cells enriched from blood (not recorded which). The CDR3 coding sequence is TGTGCCAGTAGTAAAGGGGGCCTTACTGAAGCTTTCTTT. It yields the protein CASSKGGLTEAFF.